Here is one T cell receptor beta chain with its context. The source of the sample is a study of CXCR3-negative and CXCR3-positive naive CD8 T cells. UMI-tagged TRB cDNA libraries were built via 5' RACE. TCRdb reprocessed the 5' RACE reads, keeping one entry per CDR3 protein, no DNA. This repertoire includes 130,000 or so distinct CDR3 sequences. CDR1 is MGHRA, CDR2 YSYEKL, per germline. The CDR3 is made up of 14 amino acids. The sequencing sample was made of naive CXCR3- CD8+ T cells from blood. Subset described: CD45RO-CCR7+CD27+CD95- naive CD8+ T cells lacking CXCR3 (TNR3-). The J gene is TRBJ1-2, the V gene TRBV4-1; the D gene TCRdb calls, TRBD1, cannot be checked with no DNA. The receptor comes from a human donor in good health. Some clones in this sample may be carry-over from other donors' samples. CDR3 residues: CASSPDSGVGGYTF.